What follows describes a single T cell receptor beta chain. TCRdb's table, derived via immunoSEQ multiplex PCR, lists solely in-frame clones and lacks some. The sample lists approximately 54,000 clones, approximately 89% occurring once. This sample is part of a study of OX40 agonist ivuxolimab in advanced cancers. Looking at the study overall: Among those treated, three patients had partial responses, one with hepatocellular carcinoma and two with cutaneous melanoma.

Enrollment shut out patients with autoimmune disease history or systemic immunosuppression. Germline CDR1 reads SGHTA; CDR2 reads FQGTGA. The CDR3 is 15 amino acids. V lost 1 base to trimming and J lost 2 bases, with 9 bases between them. Here the sequenced sample was CD4+ or CD8+ T cells sorted from blood, taken in a trial of the OX40 agonist ivuxolimab. The chain links TRBV7-3 to TRBJ2-1, with a possible D match to TRBD2 (6 bases). The sequence came from an adult with an advanced solid tumor such as melanoma, head and neck, liver or kidney cancer. CDR3 bases: TGTGCCAGCAGCTTAATAGGCGGGGCCTACAATGAGCAGTTCTTC. Protein product: CASSLIGGAYNEQFF.